This T cell receptor (beta chain) was identified during a study of blood T cell repertoires in COVID-19. Study-level background: The United States, Italy and Spain provided the acute and convalescent COVID-19 samples. PBMCs, B-cell-depleted T cells, or T cells were the source of the cDNA or gDNA that made up the material.

The CDR3 totals 15 residues. Germline V gene data show CDR1 as MDHEN and CDR2 as SYDVKM. Between the trimmed V and J ends, which lost 3 bases and 1 base, there was a span of 10 bases. In the original workflow: Reference gene primer amplification in the assay estimated nucleated cell counts. Produced via immunoSEQ multiplex PCR; TCRdb's table is partial and in-frame only. That table supplies the V and J calls and clone size; D and trimming were determined from the DNA. The sample lists roughly 340,000 clones, over 75% occurring once. All enrollees were roughly 18 to 95 years old and from under 25 US areas.

Specimen: PBMCs or T cells enriched from blood (not recorded which). This receptor was taken from a man aged 40-55 years in a cohort exposed to, infected with or recovered from COVID-19 (not recorded which). The rearrangement links TRBV28 to TRBJ1-5; no clear D. The chain's CDR3 is CASSLLVLSNQPQHF. The CDR3 DNA reads as TGTGCCAGCAGTTTGCTAGTACTGAGCAATCAGCCCCAGCATTTT.